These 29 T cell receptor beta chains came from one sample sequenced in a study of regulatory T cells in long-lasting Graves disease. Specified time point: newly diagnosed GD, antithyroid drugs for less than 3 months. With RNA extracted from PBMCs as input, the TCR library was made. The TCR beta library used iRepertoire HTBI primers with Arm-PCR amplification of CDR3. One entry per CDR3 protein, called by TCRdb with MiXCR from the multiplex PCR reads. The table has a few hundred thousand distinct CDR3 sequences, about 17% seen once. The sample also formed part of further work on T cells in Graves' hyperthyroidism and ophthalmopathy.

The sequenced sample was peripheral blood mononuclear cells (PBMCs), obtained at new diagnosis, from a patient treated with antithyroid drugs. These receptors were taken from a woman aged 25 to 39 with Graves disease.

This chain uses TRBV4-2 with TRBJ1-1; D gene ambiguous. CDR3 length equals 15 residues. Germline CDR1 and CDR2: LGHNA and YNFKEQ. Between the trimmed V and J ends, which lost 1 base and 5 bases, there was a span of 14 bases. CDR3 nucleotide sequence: TGTGCCAGCAGCCAAGGGGCCCCCCGGGGAACTGAAGCTTTCTTT. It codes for CASSQGAPRGTEAFF.

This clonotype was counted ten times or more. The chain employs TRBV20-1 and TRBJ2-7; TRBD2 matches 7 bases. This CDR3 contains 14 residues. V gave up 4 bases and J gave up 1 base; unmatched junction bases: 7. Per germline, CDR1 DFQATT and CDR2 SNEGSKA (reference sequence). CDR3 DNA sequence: TGCAGTGCTACCCCCCCAGCGGGGTCCTACGAGCAGTACTTC. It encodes CSATPPAGSYEQYF.

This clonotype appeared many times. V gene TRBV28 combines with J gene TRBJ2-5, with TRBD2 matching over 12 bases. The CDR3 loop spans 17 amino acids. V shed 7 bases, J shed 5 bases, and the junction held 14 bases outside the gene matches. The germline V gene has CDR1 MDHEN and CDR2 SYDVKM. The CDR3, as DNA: TGTGCCAGCACCTCTCCCCTAGCGGGGGGGGCAAGGGAGACCCAGTACTTC. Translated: CASTSPLAGGARETQYF. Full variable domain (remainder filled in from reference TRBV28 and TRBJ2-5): DVKVTQSSRYLVKRTGEKVFLECVQDMDHENMFWYRQDPGLGLRLIYFSYDVKMKEKGDIPEGYSVSREKKERFSLILESASTNQTSMYLCASTSPLAGGARETQYFGPGTRLLVL.

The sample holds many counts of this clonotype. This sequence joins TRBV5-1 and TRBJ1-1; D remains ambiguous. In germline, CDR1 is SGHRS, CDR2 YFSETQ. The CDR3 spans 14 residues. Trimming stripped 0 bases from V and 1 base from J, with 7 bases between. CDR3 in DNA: TGCGCCAGCAGCTTGGTGTTGGGGAACACTGAAGCTTTCTTT. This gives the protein CASSLVLGNTEAFF.

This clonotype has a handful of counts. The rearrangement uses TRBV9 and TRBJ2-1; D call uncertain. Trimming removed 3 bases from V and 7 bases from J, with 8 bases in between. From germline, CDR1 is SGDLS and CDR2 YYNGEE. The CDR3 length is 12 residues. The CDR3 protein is CASSEPQNEQFF. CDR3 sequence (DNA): TGTGCCAGCAGCGAGCCCCAGAATGAGCAGTTCTTC.

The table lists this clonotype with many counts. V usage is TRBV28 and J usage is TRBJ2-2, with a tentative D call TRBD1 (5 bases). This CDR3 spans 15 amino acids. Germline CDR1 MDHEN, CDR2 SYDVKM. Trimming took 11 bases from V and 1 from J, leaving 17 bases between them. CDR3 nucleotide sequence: TGTGCCCTCCGATCAGGGAAGCGGAACACCGGGGAGCTGTTTTTT. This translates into CALRSGKRNTGELFF.

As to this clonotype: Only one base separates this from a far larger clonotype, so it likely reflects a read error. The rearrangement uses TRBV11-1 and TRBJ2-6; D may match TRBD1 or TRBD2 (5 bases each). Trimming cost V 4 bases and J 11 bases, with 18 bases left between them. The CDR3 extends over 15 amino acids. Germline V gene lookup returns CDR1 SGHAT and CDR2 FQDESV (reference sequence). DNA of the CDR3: TGTGCCAGCAGCTCCCGGGACCGCAAATTCGACGTCCTGACTTTC. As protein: CASSSRDRKFDVLTF.

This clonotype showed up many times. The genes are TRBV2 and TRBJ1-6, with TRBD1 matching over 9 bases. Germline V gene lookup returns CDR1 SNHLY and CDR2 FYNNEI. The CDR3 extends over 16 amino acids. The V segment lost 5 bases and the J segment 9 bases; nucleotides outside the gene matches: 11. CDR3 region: CASSTMDRGVGSPLHF. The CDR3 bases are TGTGCCAGCAGTACGATGGACAGGGGAGTCGGTTCACCCCTCCACTTT.

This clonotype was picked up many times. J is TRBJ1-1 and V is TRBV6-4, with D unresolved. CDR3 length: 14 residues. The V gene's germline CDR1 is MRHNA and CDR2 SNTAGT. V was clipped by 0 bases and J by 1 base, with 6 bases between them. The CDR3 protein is CASSDSSKNTEAFF. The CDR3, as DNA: TGTGCCAGCAGTGACTCGAGCAAGAACACTGAAGCTTTCTTT.

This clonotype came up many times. The CDR3 DNA follows: TGTGCCAGCAGGGGAGGGAACAATCAGCCCCAGCATTTT. Protein sequence: CASRGGNNQPQHF. The V gene is TRBV2, the J gene TRBJ1-5; D is unclear. The CDR3 totals 13 residues. Trimming removed 6 bases at V and 3 bases at J, with 9 bases between. Per the germline V gene, CDR1 is SNHLY and CDR2 is FYNNEI.

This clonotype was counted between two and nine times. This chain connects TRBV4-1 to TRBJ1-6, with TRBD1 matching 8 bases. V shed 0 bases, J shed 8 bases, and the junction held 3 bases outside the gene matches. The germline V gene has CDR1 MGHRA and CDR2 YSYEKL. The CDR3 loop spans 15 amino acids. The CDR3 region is CASSQEGQAYSPLHF. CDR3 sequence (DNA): TGCGCCAGCAGCCAAGAGGGACAGGCCTATTCACCCCTCCACTTT.

CDR3: CASGGRGNTIYF. The CDR3 bases are TGTGCCAGCGGTGGCAGAGGAAACACCATATATTTT. V usage is TRBV6-2 or TRBV6-3 and J usage is TRBJ1-3, with D unresolved. The CDR3 consists of 12 residues. Germline V lookup: CDR1 MNHEY, CDR2 SVGEGT. V shed 8 bases and J shed 4 bases, with 9 bases lying between them.

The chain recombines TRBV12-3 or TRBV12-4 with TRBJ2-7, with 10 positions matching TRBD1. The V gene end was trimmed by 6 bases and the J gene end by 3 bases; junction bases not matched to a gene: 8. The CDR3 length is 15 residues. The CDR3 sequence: CASRPGTGALYEQYF. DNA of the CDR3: TGTGCCAGCAGACCCGGGACAGGGGCACTCTACGAGCAGTACTTC.

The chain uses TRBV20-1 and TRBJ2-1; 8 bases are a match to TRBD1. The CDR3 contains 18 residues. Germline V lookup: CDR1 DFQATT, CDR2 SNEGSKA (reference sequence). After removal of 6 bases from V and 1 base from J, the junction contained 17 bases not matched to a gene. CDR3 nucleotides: TGCAGTGCCCTCTCATTAACACCAGGGGGCACATCCTACAATGAGCAGTTCTTC. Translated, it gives CSALSLTPGGTSYNEQFF.

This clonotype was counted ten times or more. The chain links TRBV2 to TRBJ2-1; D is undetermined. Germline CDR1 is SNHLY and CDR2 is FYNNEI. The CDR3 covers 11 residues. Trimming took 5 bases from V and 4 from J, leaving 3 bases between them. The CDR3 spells CASSPYNEQFF. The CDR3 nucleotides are TGTGCCAGCAGTCCTTACAATGAGCAGTTCTTC.

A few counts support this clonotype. In DNA form, the CDR3 reads TGCAGTGCTAGCCAGCGGGGGGTCTCCTACGAGCAGTACTTC. Its translation: CSASQRGVSYEQYF. This rearrangement joins TRBV20-1 to TRBJ2-7; the match to TRBD2 covers 9 bases. CDR3 length: 14 residues. Trimming removed 3 bases from V and 0 bases from J; junction bases left unmatched: 3. From germline, CDR1 is DFQATT and CDR2 SNEGSKA (reference sequence).

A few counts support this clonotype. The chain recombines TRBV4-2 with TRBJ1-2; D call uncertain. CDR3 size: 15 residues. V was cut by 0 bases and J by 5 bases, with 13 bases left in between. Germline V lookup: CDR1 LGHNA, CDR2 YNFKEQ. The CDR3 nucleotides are TGTGCCAGCAGCCAAGATAAGGGCTGGGAGTATGGCTACACCTTC. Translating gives CASSQDKGWEYGYTF.

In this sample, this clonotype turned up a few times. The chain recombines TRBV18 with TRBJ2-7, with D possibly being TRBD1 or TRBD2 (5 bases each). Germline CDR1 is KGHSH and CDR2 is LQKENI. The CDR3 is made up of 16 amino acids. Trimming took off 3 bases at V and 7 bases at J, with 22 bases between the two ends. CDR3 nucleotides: TGTGCCAGCTCACCGAGACTGTCCCGGGACCGAATTGAGCAGTACTTC. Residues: CASSPRLSRDRIEQYF.

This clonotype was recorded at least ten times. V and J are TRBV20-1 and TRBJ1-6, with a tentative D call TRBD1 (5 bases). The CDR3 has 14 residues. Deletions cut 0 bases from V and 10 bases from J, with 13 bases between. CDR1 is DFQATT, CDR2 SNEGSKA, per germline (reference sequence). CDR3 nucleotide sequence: TGCAGTGCTAGAGATCCCGGACATGACTCACCCCTCCACTTT. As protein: CSARDPGHDSPLHF.

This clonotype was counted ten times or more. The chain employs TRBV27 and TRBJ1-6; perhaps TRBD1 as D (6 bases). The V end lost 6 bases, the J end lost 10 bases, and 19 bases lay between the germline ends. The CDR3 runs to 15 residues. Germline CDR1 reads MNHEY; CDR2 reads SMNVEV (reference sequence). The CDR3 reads CASRSRGQGGSPLHF. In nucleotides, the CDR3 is TGTGCCAGCAGGTCGCGGGGGCAGGGTGGGTCACCCCTCCACTTT.

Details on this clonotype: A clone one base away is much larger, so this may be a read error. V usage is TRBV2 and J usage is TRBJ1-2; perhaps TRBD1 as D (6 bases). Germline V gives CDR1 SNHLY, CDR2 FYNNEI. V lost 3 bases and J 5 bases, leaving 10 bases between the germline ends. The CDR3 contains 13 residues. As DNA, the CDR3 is TGTGCCAGCAGTGAGCAACAGGGTTATGGCTACACCTTC. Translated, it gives CASSEQQGYGYTF.

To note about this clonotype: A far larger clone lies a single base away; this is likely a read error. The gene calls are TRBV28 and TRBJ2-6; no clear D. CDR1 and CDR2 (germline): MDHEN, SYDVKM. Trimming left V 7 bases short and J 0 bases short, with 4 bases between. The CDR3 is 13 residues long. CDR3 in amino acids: CASTRSGANVLTF. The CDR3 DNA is TGTGCCAGCACCCGCTCTGGGGCCAACGTCCTGACTTTC.

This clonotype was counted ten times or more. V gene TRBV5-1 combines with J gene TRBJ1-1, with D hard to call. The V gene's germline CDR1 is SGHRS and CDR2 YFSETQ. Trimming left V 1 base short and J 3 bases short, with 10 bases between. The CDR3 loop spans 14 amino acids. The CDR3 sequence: CASSLMMGDTEAFF. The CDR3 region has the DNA TGCGCCAGCAGCTTGATGATGGGCGACACTGAAGCTTTCTTT.

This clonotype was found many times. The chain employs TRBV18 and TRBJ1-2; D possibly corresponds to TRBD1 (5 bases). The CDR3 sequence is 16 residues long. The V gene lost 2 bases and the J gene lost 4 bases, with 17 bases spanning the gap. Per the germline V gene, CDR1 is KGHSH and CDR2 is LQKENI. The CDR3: CASSPSRAGKSYGYTF. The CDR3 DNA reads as TGTGCCAGCTCACCATCGCGAGCAGGGAAATCCTATGGCTACACCTTC.

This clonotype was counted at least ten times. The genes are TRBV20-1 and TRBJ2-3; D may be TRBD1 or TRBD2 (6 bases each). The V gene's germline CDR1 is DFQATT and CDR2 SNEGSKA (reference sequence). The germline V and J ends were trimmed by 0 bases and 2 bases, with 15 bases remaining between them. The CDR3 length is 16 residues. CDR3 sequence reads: CSARDPRGLDTDTQYF. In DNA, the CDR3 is TGCAGTGCTAGAGATCCCCGGGGGCTCGACACAGATACGCAGTATTTT.

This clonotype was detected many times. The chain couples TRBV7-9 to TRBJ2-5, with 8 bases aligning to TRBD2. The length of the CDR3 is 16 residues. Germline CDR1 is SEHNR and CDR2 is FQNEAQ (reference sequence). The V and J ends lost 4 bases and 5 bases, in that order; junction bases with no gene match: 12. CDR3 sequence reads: CASSYNGGAGRETQYF. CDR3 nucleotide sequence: TGTGCCAGCAGCTACAACGGGGGGGCCGGAAGGGAGACCCAGTACTTC. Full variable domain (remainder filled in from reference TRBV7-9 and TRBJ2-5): DTGVSQNPRHKITKRGQNVTFRCDPISEHNRLYWYRQTLGQGPEFLTYFQNEAQLEKSRLLSDRFSAERPKGSFSTLEIQRTEQGDSAMYLCASSYNGGAGRETQYFGPGTRLLVL.

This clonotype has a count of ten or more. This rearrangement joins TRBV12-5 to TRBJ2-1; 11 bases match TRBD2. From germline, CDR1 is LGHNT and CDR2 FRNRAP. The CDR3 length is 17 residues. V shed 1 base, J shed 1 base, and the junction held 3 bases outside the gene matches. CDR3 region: CASGLGTSGFSYNEQFF. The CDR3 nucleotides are TGTGCTAGTGGTTTGGGGACTAGCGGGTTTTCCTACAATGAGCAGTTCTTC. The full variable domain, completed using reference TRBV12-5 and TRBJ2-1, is DARVTQTPRHKVTEMGQEVTMRCQPILGHNTVFWYRQTMMQGLELLAYFRNRAPLDDSGMPKDRFSAEMPDATLATLKIQPSEPRDSAVYFCASGLGTSGFSYNEQFFGPGTRLTVL.

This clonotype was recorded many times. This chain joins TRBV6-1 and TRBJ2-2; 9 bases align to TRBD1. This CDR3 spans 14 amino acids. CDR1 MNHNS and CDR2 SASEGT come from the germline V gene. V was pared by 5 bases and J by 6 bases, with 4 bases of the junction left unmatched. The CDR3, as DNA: TGTGCCAGCAGTCGACAGGGGGGTTCCGGGGAGCTGTTTTTT. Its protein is CASSRQGGSGELFF.

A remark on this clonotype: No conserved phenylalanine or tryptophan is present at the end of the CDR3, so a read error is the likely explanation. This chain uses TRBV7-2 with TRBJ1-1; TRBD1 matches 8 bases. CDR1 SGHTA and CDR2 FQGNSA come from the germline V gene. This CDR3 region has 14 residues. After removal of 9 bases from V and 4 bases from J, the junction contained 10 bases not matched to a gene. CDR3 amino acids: CAREQVQGVTEAFL. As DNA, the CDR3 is TGTGCCAGAGAACAGGTACAGGGGGTCACTGAAGCTTTCTTA.